This TCR beta chain comes out of a study of blood T cell repertoires in COVID-19. Study details: The study drew acute and convalescent COVID-19 samples from the United States, Italy and Spain. T cells, B-cell-depleted T cells, or PBMCs provided the cDNA or gDNA that served as material.

Authors' data handling: Amplification with reference gene primers provided the estimates of nucleated cell counts. Only in-frame clones appear in the TCRdb table, and some are missing; sequencing was by immunoSEQ multiplex PCR. V and J calls and clone size are as listed in that table; D and trimming were resolved from the DNA. The sample yields nearly 110,000 clones, approximately 88% seen once. In germline, CDR1 is SQVTM, CDR2 ANQGSEA. CDR3 size: 12 residues. The ends were cut back, 7 bases at V and 4 bases at J, with 13 bases in the middle. This rearrangement joins TRBV29-1 to TRBJ1-2, with D perhaps TRBD1 (6 bases). The TCR sequence derives from a man in his fifties or sixties with active or convalescent COVID-19. Sequenced sample: peripheral blood. CDR3 nucleotides: TGCAGCGATTGGACAGTCGGCTATGGCTACACCTTC. Protein: CSDWTVGYGYTF.